This TCR beta chain was retrieved from a study of CD8+CD57+ T cells in acquired aplastic anemia. By flow cytometry, patients selected for sequencing had shown an expansion of CD8+CD57+ cells. Every patient presented with severe acquired aplastic anemia. This clonotype was recorded many times. Its antigen is not known. Using genomic DNA as the template, TCR beta VDJ and CDR3 profiling was carried out. TCRdb called the reads again in MiXCR, with one record for every CDR3 protein. The sample lists about 200,000 distinct CDR3 sequences, approximately 65% occurring once. Overall study results and limits: It was found that approximately 29 CD8+ CDR3 sequences were shared between patients and controls. Patients and healthy controls showed no significant CD8+ Simpson's diversity difference.

Trimming took off 5 bases at V and 5 bases at J, with 9 bases between the two ends. The CDR3 spans 12 residues. From germline, CDR1 is MDHEN and CDR2 SYDVKM. The sample comprised sorted CD4+, CD8+, or CD8+CD57+ T cells (not recorded which) from PBMCs. The chain employs TRBV28 and TRBJ1-2; D gene ambiguous. This TCR derives from a human donor with aplastic anemia. The DNA of the CDR3 is TGTGCCAGCAGTCCTCGGGAATATGGCTACACCTTC. Translated, it gives CASSPREYGYTF.